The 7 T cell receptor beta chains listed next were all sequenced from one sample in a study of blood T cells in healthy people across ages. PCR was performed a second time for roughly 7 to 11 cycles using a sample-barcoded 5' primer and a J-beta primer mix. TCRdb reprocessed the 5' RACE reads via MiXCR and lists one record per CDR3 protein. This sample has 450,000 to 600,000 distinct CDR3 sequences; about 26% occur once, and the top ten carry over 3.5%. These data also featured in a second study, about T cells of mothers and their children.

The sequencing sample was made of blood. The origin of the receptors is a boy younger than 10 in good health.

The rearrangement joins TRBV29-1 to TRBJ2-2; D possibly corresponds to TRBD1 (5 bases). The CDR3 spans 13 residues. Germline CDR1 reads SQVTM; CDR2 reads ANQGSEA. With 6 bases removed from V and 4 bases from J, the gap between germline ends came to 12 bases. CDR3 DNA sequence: TGCAGCGTCCCTGACAGACTCACCGGGGAGCTGTTTTTT. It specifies CSVPDRLTGELFF.

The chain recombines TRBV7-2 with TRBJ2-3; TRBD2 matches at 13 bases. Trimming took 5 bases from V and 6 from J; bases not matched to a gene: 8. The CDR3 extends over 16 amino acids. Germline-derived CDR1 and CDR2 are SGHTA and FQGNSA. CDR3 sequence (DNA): TGTGCCAGCAGCCTCCGGACTAGCGGGAGCGCGGATACGCAGTATTTT. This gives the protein CASSLRTSGSADTQYF.

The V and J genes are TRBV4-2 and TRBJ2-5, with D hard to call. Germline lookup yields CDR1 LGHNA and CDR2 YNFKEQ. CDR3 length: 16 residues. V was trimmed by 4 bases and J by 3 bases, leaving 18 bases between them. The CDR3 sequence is CASSPSLPGREETQYF. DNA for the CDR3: TGTGCCAGCAGCCCGTCCCTCCCAGGAAGGGAAGAGACCCAGTACTTC.

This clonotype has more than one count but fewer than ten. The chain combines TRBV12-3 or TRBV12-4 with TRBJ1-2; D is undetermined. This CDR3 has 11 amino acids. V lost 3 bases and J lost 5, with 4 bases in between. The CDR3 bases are TGTGCCAGCAGTTTCCTATATGGCTACACCTTC. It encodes CASSFLYGYTF.

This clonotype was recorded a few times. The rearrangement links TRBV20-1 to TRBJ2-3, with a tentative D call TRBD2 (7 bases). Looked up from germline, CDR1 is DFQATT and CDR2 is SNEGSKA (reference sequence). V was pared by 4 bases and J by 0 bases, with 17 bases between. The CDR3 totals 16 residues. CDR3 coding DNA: TGCAGTGCTATCCCAATGGGGGGGGCAAGCACAGATACGCAGTATTTT. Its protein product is CSAIPMGGASTDTQYF.

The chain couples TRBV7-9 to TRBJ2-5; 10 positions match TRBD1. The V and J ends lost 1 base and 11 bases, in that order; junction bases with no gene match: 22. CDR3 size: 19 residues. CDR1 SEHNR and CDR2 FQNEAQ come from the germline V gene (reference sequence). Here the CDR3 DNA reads TGTGCCAGCAGCTTAGGGTCCCAAGATTTCGACAGGGGGCCGTGGGAGCAGTACTTC. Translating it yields CASSLGSQDFDRGPWEQYF.

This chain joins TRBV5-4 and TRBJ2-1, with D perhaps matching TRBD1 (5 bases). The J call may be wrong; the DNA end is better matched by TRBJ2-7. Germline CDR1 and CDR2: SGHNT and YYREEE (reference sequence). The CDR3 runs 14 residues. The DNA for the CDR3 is TGTGCCAGCAGCTTGGATAGGGGTTCAGGCGAGCAGTACTTC. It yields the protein CASSLDRGSGEQYF.